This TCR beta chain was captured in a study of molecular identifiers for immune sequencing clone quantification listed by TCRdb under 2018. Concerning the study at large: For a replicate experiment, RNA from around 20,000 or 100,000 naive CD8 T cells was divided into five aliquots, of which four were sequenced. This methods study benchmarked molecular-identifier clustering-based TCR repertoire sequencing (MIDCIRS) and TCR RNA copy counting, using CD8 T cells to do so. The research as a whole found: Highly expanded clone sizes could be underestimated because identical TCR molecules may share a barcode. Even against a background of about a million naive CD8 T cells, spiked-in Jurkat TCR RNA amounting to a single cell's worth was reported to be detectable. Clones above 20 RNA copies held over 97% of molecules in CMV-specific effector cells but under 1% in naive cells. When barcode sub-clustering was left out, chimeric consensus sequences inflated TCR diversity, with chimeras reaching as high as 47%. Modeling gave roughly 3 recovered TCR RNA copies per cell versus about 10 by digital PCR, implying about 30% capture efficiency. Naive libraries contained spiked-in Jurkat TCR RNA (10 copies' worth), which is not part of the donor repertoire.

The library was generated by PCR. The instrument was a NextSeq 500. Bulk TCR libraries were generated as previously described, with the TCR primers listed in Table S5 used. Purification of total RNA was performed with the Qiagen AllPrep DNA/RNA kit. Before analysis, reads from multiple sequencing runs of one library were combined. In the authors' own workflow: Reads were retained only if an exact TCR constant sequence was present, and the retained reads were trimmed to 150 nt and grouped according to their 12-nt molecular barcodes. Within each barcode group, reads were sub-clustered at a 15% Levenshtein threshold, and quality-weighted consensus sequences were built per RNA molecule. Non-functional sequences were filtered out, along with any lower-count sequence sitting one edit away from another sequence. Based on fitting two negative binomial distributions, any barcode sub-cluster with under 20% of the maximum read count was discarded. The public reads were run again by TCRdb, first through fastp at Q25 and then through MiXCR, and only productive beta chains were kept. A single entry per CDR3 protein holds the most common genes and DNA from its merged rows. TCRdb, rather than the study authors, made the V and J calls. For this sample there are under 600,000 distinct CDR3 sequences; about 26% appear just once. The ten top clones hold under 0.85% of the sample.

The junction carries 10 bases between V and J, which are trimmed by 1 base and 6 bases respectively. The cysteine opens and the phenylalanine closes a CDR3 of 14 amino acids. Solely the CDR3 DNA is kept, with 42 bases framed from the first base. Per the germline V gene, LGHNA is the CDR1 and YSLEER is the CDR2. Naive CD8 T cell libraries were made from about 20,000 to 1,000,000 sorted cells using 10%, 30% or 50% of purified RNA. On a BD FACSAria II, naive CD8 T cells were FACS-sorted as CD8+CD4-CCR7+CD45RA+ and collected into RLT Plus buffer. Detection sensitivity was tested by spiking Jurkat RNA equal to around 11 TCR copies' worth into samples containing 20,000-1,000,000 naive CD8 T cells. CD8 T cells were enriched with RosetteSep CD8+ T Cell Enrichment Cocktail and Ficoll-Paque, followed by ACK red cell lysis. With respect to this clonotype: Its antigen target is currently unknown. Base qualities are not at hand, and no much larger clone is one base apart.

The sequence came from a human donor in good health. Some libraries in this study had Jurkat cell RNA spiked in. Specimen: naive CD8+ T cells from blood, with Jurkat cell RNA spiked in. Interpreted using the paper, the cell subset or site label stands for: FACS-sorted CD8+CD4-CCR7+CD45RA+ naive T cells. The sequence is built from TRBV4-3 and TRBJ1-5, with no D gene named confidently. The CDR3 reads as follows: CASSQGVGVQPQHF. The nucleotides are TGCGCCAGCAGCCAAGGAGTAGGTGTTCAGCCCCAGCATTTT.